This entry features one T cell receptor (beta chain) sequence. Given a much more abundant clone one base away, this may be a read error. One entry per CDR3 protein results from TCRdb running MiXCR on the PCR reads. The data hold 350,000 or so distinct CDR3 sequences, with around 21% observed a single time. This entry belongs to a study of molecular identifiers for immune sequencing clone quantification. Germline V gene data show CDR1 as LNHNV and CDR2 as YYDKDF (reference sequence). Trimming pared 4 bases from V and 9 bases from J, leaving 31 bases between. The CDR3 is made up of 19 amino acids. Sequenced sample: naive CD8+ T cells from blood, with Jurkat cell RNA spiked in. Subset given: FACS-sorted CD8+CD4-CCR7+CD45RA+ naive T cells. This TCR came from a human donor in good health. Some libraries in this study had Jurkat cell RNA spiked in. The chain couples TRBV15 to TRBJ2-1, with D possibly matching TRBD2 (5 bases). The chain's CDR3 is CATSTRRTGGAFYGSEQFF. The CDR3 DNA follows: TGTGCCACCAGCACCCGCAGGACTGGCGGAGCCTTTTACGGAAGTGAGCAGTTCTTC.